These 20 T cell receptor beta chains were all obtained from the same sample, sequenced in a study of T cell changes during pregnancy in multiple sclerosis. Clones were read by immunoSEQ multiplex PCR, and TCRdb kept only the in-frame ones, dropping some. The data show 55,000 to 70,000 clones, around nine tenths seen once. Sequenced material: peripheral blood, taken in the third trimester of pregnancy. The receptors were sampled from a female donor in good health, enrolled as a control in a pregnancy study.

In nucleotides, the CDR3 is TGTGCCAGCAGCGTTCGGGGACTGGTCCAAGAGACCCAGTACTTC. Translation gives CASSVRGLVQETQYF. This chain links TRBV11-2 with TRBJ2-5; D perhaps matches TRBD2 (6 bases). Germline lookup yields CDR1 SGHAT and CDR2 FQNNGV. This CDR3 comprises 15 residues. V lost 5 bases to trimming and J lost 1 base, with 14 bases between them.

The chain uses TRBV19 and TRBJ1-2; 8 nucleotides line up with TRBD1. Germline-derived CDR1 and CDR2 are LNHDA and SQIVND (reference sequence). This CDR3 has 15 amino acids. Trimming cost V 7 bases and J 5 bases; bases outside gene matches: 12. CDR3 DNA sequence: TGTGCCAGTAACTTGGACAGGACAGGGCTTTATGGCTACACCTTC. Residues: CASNLDRTGLYGYTF.

This clone was counted a few times. Distinct nucleotide sequences in the sample also encode this CDR3. CDR3 DNA: TGTGCCAGCTCACCTAACACAGGGCGGGAGCAGTACTTC. Amino acid sequence: CASSPNTGREQYF. The chain carries TRBV18 and TRBJ2-7, with TRBD1 as a possible D gene (6 bases). Trimming removed 3 bases from V and 7 bases from J, with 13 bases in between. The CDR3 sequence is 13 residues long. The germline CDR1 and CDR2 sequences are KGHSH and LQKENI.

The V call is TRBV6-5, the J call TRBJ2-1, with D possibly TRBD2 on 5 matching bases. The V end was cut by 0 bases, the J end by 7 bases, with 13 bases between. The germline V gene has CDR1 MNHEY and CDR2 SVGAGI. CDR3 length equals 15 residues. The CDR3 loop is CASSYSLGGGNEQFF. Here the CDR3 DNA reads TGTGCCAGCAGTTACTCACTCGGCGGAGGTAATGAGCAGTTCTTC.

The gene calls are TRBV6-5 and TRBJ2-1; TRBD2 matches at 8 bases. V was clipped by 8 bases and J by 5 bases; unmatched bases: 8. Germline CDR1 reads MNHEY; CDR2 reads SVGAGI. The CDR3 contains 14 residues. The CDR3 reads CASAGRGAHNEQFF. For the CDR3, the DNA is TGTGCCAGCGCCGGGCGGGGGGCCCACAATGAGCAGTTCTTC.

In this sample, this clone turned up a few times. This chain uses TRBV2 with TRBJ2-7; the D is unclear. V lost 5 bases and J 4 bases, leaving 6 bases between the germline ends. The CDR3 has 11 amino acids. Germline CDR1 is SNHLY and CDR2 is FYNNEI. The CDR3 loop is CASSRQYEQYF. The CDR3 DNA reads as TGTGCCAGCAGTCGCCAGTACGAGCAGTACTTC.

This clone was seen a single time. This chain uses TRBV16 with TRBJ1-6, with TRBD1 matching 8 bases. The germline V gene encodes CDR1 KGHSY and CDR2 FQNENV. With V trimmed by 2 bases and J by 10 bases, 7 bases remained unmatched. This CDR3 comprises 15 residues. The CDR3 region is CASSQGQGQRSPLHF. In DNA form, the CDR3 reads TGTGCCAGCAGCCAAGGACAGGGCCAGAGGTCACCCCTCCACTTT.

This chain connects TRBV6-5 to TRBJ1-1; 9 positions agree with TRBD1. V lost 6 bases and J lost 5; bases outside the gene matches: 10. Germline V gene lookup returns CDR1 MNHEY and CDR2 SVGAGI. The CDR3 sequence is 15 residues long. The CDR3 nucleotides read TGTGCCAGCAGGCGATCCGGGACAGGGCAAACTGAAGCTTTCTTT. Translating it yields CASRRSGTGQTEAFF.

The chain combines TRBV7-9 with TRBJ1-5; a weak D match, TRBD1 (6 bases). The CDR3 covers 14 residues. Trimming stripped 5 bases from V and 7 bases from J, with 15 bases between. Germline V gene lookup returns CDR1 SEHNR and CDR2 FQNEAQ (reference sequence). The chain's CDR3 is CASSQGGARQPQHF. CDR3 DNA sequence: TGTGCCAGCAGCCAAGGGGGGGCTCGCCAGCCCCAGCATTTT.

This rearrangement joins TRBV7-2 to TRBJ1-1; D is possibly TRBD1 (6 bases). CDR1 is SGHTA and CDR2 is FQGNSA in the germline V gene. The CDR3 totals 17 residues. V was pared by 2 bases and J by 0 bases, with 16 bases between. The chain's CDR3 is CASSLPTGPGMNTEAFF. The CDR3 DNA reads as TGTGCCAGCAGCTTACCGACAGGCCCAGGAATGAACACTGAAGCTTTCTTT. The variable domain in full, with the rest retrieved from reference TRBV7-2 and TRBJ1-1, is GAGVSQSPSNKVTEKGKDVELRCDPISGHTALYWYRQSLGQGLEFLIYFQGNSAPDKSGLPSDRFSAERTGGSVSTLTIQRTQQEDSAVYLCASSLPTGPGMNTEAFFGQGTRLTVV.

This clone showed up just once. The chain links TRBV19 to TRBJ2-5, with 8 bases identical to TRBD2. The CDR3 is 14 amino acids. V gave up 7 bases and J gave up 4 bases; unmatched junction bases: 8. Germline CDR1 LNHDA, CDR2 SQIVND (reference sequence). The CDR3 is CASTGPGRAETQYF. Here the CDR3 DNA reads TGTGCCAGTACCGGGCCCGGGAGGGCAGAGACCCAGTACTTC.

The genes are TRBV14 and TRBJ1-2; D call uncertain. CDR1 and CDR2 from the germline V gene are SGHDN and FVKESK. V lost 1 base and J lost 2, with 2 bases in between. The CDR3 consists of 12 residues. This CDR3 reads CASSQANYGYTF. The CDR3 DNA follows: TGTGCCAGCAGCCAAGCAAACTATGGCTACACCTTC.

The chain links TRBV5-1 to TRBJ2-3; 14 nucleotides line up with TRBD2. The V and J ends lost 0 bases and 6 bases, in that order; junction bases with no gene match: 0. The germline V gene encodes CDR1 SGHRS and CDR2 YFSETQ. The CDR3 extends over 15 amino acids. CDR3: CASSLGTSGGDTQYF. The CDR3 nucleotides read TGCGCCAGCAGCTTGGGGACTAGCGGGGGGGATACGCAGTATTTT. The whole variable domain, remainder taken from reference TRBV5-1 and TRBJ2-3, is KAGVTQTPRYLIKTRGQQVTLSCSPISGHRSVSWYQQTPGQGLQFLFEYFSETQRNKGNFPGRFSGRQFSNSRSEMNVSTLELGDSALYLCASSLGTSGGDTQYFGPGTRLTVL.

The V call is TRBV5-4, the J call TRBJ1-5, with D possibly TRBD1 on 5 matching bases. The CDR3 loop spans 14 amino acids. Deletions cut 0 bases from V and 7 bases from J, with 11 bases between. In germline, CDR1 is SGHNT, CDR2 YYREEE (reference sequence). CDR3 nucleotide sequence: TGTGCCAGCAGCTTGGGAGGGGAGGGCCAGCCCCAGCATTTT. Encoded protein: CASSLGGEGQPQHF. The full variable domain, in which reference TRBV5-4 and TRBJ1-5 provide the parts outside the CDR3, is ETGVTQSPTHLIKTRGQQVTLRCSSQSGHNTVSWYQQALGQGPQFIFQYYREEENGRGNFPPRFSGLQFPNYSSELNVNALELDDSALYLCASSLGGEGQPQHFGDGTRLSIL.

V usage is TRBV11-2 and J usage is TRBJ2-3, with 11 bases lining up with TRBD2. This CDR3 contains 16 residues. The V gene's germline CDR1 is SGHAT and CDR2 FQNNGV. With V trimmed by 7 bases and J by 4 bases, 10 bases remained unmatched. The CDR3 DNA reads as TGTGCCAGCACCTCATCAACGGGACTAGCGGCAGATACGCAGTATTTT. Protein product: CASTSSTGLAADTQYF.

CDR3 in amino acids: CASSLARNYEQYF. CDR3 in DNA: TGTGCCAGCAGCTTAGCCAGAAACTACGAGCAGTACTTC. The chain recombines TRBV7-8 with TRBJ2-7; D gene uncertain. V was pared by 0 bases and J by 3 bases, with 6 bases between. The V gene's germline CDR1 is SGHVS and CDR2 FQNEAQ. The CDR3 has 13 amino acids.

V gene TRBV28 combines with J gene TRBJ2-7; TRBD1 agrees at 9 bases. Germline values: CDR1 MDHEN, CDR2 SYDVKM. The CDR3 has 15 residues. With V trimmed by 6 bases and J by 2 bases, 8 bases remained unmatched. CDR3 residues: CASSPRDRATYEQYF. The CDR3 DNA is TGTGCCAGCAGCCCCCGGGACAGGGCCACCTACGAGCAGTACTTC.

The genes are TRBV15 and TRBJ2-5, with D perhaps TRBD2 (6 bases). V was trimmed by 4 bases and J by 5 bases, leaving 14 bases between them. Germline CDR1 is LNHNV and CDR2 is YYDKDF (reference sequence). The CDR3 is made up of 14 amino acids. The chain's CDR3 is CATSKLAGGETQYF. In DNA, the CDR3 is TGTGCCACCAGCAAACTAGCCGGCGGGGAGACCCAGTACTTC.

This clone was observed once. The gene calls are TRBV18 and TRBJ1-2, with 9 bases lining up with TRBD1. This CDR3 spans 16 amino acids. Per the germline V gene, CDR1 is KGHSH and CDR2 is LQKENI. V shed 3 bases and J 4 bases; nucleotides not matched to a gene: 9. The DNA of the CDR3 is TGTGCCAGCTCACCGAAGGGGACAGGGAATTTCTATGGCTACACCTTC. It encodes CASSPKGTGNFYGYTF.

V gene TRBV7-3 combines with J gene TRBJ2-7; perhaps TRBD1 as D (5 bases). V was trimmed by 11 bases and J by 1 base, leaving 9 bases between them. This CDR3 region has 11 residues. Germline loops: CDR1 SGHTA, CDR2 FQGTGA. The CDR3 protein is CAVDSSYEQYF. The CDR3 DNA sequence: TGTGCCGTCGACAGTTCCTACGAGCAGTACTTC.